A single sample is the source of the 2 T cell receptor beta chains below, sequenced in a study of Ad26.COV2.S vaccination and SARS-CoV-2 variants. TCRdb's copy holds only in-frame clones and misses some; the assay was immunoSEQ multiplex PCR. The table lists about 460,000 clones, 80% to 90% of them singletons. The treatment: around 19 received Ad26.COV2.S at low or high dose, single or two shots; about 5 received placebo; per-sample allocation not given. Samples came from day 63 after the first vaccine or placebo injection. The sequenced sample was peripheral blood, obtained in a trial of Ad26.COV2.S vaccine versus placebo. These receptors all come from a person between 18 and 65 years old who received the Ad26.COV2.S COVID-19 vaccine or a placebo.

In nucleotides, the CDR3 is TGTGCCAGCAGCGTAGGGACAGGGCTCAACAATGAGCAGTTCTTC. Protein: CASSVGTGLNNEQFF. The chain links TRBV9 to TRBJ2-1, with 8 positions matching TRBD1. Losses at the gene ends were 0 bases for V and 5 bases for J; bases not matched to a gene: 4. Germline V CDR1 and CDR2: SGDLS, YYNGEE. The CDR3 covers 15 residues.

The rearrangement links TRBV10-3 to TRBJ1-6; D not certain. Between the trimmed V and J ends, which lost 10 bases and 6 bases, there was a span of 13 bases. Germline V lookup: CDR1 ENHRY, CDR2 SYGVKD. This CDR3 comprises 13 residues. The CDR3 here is CATRTVSNSPLHF. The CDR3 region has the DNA TGTGCCACCAGGACCGTATCTAATTCACCCCTCCACTTT.